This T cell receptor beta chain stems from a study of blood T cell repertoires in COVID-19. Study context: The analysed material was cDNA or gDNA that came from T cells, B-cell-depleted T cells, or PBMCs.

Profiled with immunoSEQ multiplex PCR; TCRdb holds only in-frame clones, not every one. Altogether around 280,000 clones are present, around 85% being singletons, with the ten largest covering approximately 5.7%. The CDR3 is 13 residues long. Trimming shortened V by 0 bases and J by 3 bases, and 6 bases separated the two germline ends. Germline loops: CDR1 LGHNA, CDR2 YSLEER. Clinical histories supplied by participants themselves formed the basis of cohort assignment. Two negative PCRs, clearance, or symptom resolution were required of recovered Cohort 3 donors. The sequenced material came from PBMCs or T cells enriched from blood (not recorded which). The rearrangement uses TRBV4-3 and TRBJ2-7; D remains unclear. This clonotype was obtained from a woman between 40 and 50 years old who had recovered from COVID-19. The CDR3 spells CASSQDHGYEQYF. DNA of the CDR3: TGCGCCAGCAGCCAAGATCACGGCTACGAGCAGTACTTC.